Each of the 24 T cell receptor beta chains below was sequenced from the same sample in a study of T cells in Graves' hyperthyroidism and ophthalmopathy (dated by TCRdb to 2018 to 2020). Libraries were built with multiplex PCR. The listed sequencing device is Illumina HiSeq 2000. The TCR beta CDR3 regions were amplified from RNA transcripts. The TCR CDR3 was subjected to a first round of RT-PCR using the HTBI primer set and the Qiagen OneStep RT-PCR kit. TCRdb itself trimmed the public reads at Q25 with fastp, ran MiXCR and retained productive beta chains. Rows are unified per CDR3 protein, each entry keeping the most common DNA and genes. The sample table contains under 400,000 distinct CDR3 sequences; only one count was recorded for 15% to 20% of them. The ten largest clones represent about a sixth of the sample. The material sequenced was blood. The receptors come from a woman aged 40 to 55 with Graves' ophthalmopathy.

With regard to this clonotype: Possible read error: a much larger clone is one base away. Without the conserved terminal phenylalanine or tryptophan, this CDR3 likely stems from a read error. The CDR3 DNA sequence: TGTGCCTGGACTATGGGTAGTCAGCCCCAGCATCTT. Its translation: CAWTMGSQPQHL. The rearrangement uses TRBV30 and TRBJ1-5; D remains ambiguous. Germline CDR1 and CDR2: GTSNPN and SVGIG (reference sequence). V lost 4 bases and J 6 bases, leaving 10 bases between the germline ends. The CDR3 runs to 12 residues.

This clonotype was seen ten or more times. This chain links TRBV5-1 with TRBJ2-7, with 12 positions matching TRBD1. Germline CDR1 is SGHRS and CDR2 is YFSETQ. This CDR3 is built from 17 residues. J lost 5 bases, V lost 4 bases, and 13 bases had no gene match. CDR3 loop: CASSLTPSGQGAHEQYF. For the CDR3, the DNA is TGCGCCAGCAGCCTCACCCCCTCGGGACAGGGGGCCCACGAGCAGTACTTC. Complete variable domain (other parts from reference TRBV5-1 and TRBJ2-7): KAGVTQTPRYLIKTRGQQVTLSCSPISGHRSVSWYQQTPGQGLQFLFEYFSETQRNKGNFPGRFSGRQFSNSRSEMNVSTLELGDSALYLCASSLTPSGQGAHEQYFGPGTRLTVT.

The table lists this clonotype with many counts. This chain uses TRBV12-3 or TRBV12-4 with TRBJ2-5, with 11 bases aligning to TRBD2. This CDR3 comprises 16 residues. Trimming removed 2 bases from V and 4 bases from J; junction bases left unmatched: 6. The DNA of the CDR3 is TGTGCCAGCAGTTTAACGGGGCTAGCGGGAGGAGAGACCCAGTACTTC. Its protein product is CASSLTGLAGGETQYF.

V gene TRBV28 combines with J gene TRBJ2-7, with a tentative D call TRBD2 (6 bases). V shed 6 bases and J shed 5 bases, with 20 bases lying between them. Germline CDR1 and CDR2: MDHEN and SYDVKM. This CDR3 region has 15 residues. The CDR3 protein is CASSEFRGLKDEQYF. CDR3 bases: TGTGCCAGCAGCGAGTTTCGGGGGTTGAAGGACGAGCAGTACTTC.

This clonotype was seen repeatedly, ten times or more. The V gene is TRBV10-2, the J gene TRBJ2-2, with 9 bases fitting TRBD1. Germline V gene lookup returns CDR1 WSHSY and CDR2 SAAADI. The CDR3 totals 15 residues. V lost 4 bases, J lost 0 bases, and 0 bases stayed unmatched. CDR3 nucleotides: TGCGCCAGCAGTGGACAGGGGGCGAACACCGGGGAGCTGTTTTTT. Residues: CASSGQGANTGELFF.

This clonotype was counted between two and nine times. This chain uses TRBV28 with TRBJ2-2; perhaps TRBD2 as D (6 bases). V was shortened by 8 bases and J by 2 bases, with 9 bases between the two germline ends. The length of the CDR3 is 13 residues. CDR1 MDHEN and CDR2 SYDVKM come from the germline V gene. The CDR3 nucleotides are TGTGCCAGCCGGGCGGGAAACACCGGGGAGCTGTTTTTT. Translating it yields CASRAGNTGELFF.

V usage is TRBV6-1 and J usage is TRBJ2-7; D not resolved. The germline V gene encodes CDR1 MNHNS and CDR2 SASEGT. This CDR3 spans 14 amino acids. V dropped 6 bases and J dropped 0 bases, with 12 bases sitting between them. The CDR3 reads CASSIDAYSYEQYF. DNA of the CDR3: TGTGCCAGCAGCATCGACGCCTACTCCTACGAGCAGTACTTC.

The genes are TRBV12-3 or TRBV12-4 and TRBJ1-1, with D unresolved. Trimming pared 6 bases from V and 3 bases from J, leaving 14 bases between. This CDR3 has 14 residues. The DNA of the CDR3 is TGTGCCAGCAGCAGGCCTTCGGTTTACACTGAAGCTTTCTTT. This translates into CASSRPSVYTEAFF.

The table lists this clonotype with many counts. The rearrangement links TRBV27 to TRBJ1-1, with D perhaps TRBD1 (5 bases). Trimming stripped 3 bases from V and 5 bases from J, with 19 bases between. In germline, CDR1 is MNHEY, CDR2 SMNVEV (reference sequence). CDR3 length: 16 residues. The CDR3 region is CASSFLPGPGGTEAFF. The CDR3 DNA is TGTGCCAGCAGTTTCCTCCCGGGACCGGGGGGAACTGAAGCTTTCTTT.

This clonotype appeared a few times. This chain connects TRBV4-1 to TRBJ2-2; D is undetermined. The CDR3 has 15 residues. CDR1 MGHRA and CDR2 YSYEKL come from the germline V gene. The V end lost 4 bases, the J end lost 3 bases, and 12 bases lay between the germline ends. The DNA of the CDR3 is TGCGCCAGCAGCCCGAGTATTCGGGACACCGGGGAGCTGTTTTTT. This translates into CASSPSIRDTGELFF.

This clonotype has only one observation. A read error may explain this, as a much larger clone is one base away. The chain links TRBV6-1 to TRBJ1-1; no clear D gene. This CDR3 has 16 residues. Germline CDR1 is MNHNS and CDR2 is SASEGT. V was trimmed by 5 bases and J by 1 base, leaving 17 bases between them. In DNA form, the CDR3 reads TGTGCCAGCAGTACCCCCCACGGAGTAACGAACACTGAAGCTTTCTTT. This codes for CASSTPHGVTNTEAFF.

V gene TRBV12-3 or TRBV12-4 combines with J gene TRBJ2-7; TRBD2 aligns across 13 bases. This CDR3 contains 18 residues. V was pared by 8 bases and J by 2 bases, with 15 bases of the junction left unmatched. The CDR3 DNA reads TGTGCCAGCGGGTCCGGGGACAGGGGACTAGCGGGAACCTACGAGCAGTACTTC. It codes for CASGSGDRGLAGTYEQYF.

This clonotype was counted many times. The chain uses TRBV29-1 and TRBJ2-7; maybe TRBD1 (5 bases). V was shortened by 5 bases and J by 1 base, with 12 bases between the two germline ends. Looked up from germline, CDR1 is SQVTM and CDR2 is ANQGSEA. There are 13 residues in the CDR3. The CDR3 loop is CSVRRDVSYEQYF. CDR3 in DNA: TGCAGCGTTCGCAGGGATGTGTCCTACGAGCAGTACTTC.

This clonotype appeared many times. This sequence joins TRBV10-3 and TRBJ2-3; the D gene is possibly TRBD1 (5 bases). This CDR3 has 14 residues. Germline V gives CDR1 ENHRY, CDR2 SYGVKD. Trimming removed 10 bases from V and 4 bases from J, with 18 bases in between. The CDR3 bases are TGTGCCACCGCCCCGTGGGGCGAGGCAGATACGCAGTATTTT. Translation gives CATAPWGEADTQYF.

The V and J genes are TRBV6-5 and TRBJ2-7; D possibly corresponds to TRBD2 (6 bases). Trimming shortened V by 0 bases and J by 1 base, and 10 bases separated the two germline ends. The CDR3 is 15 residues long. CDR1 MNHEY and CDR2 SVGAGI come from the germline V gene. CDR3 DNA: TGTGCCAGCAGTTACTCTCCGGCGGGGTCCTACGAGCAGTACTTC. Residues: CASSYSPAGSYEQYF.

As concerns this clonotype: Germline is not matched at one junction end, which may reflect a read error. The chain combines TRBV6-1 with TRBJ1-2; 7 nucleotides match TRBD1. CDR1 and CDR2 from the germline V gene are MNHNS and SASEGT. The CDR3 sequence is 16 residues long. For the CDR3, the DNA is TGTGCCAGCAGAACCAAAACCACGGGACAGTTTTATGGCTACAACTTC. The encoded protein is CASRTKTTGQFYGYNF.

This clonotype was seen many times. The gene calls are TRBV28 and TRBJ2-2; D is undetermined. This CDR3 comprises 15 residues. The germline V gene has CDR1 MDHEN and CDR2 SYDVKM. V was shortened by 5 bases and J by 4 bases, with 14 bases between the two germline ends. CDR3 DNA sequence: TGTGCCAGCAGTCTTCTTGTCGTTGGCACCGGGGAGCTGTTTTTT. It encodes CASSLLVVGTGELFF.

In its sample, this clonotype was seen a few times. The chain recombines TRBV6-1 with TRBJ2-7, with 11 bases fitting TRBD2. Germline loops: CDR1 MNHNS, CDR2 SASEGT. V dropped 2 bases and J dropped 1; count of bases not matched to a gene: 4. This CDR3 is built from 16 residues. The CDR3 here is CASSETGTSGSYEQYF. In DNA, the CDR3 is TGTGCCAGCAGTGAAACCGGGACTAGCGGATCCTACGAGCAGTACTTC.

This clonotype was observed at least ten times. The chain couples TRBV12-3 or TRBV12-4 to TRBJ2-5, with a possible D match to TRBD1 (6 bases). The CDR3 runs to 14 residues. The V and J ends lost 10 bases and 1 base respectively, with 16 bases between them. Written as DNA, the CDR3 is TGTGCCATTACTACACGGGACACCCAAGAGACCCAGTACTTC. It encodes CAITTRDTQETQYF.

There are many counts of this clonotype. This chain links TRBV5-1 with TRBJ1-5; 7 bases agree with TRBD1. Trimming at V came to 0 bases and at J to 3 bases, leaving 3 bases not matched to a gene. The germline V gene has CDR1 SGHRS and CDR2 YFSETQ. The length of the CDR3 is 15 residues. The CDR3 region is CASSLGGTVNQPQHF. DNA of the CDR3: TGCGCCAGCAGCTTGGGGGGGACAGTCAATCAGCCCCAGCATTTT.

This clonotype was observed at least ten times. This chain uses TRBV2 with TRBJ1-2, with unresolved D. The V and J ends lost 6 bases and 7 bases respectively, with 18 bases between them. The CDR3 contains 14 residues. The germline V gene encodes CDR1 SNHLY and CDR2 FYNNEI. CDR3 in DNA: TGTGCCAGCAGAGAGAAAGCGTCCGCGGTTGGCTACACCTTC. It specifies CASREKASAVGYTF.

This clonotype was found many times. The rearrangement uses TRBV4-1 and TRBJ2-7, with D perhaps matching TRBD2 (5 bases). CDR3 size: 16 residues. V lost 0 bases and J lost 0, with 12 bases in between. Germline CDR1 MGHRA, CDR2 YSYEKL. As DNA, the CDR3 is TGCGCCAGCAGCCAAGAGGGAGCTAGGGACTCCTACGAGCAGTACTTC. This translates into CASSQEGARDSYEQYF.

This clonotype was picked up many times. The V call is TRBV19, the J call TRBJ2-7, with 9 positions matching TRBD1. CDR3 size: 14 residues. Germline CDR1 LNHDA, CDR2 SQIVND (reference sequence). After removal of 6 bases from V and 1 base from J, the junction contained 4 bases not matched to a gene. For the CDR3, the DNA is TGTGCCAGTAGCGGGACAGGGTATTCCTACGAGCAGTACTTC. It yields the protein CASSGTGYSYEQYF.

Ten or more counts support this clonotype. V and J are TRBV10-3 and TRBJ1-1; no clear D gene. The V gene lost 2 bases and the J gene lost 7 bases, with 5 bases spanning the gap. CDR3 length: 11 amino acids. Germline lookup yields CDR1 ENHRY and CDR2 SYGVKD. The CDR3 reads CAISEANEAFF. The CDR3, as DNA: TGTGCCATCAGTGAGGCCAATGAAGCTTTCTTT.